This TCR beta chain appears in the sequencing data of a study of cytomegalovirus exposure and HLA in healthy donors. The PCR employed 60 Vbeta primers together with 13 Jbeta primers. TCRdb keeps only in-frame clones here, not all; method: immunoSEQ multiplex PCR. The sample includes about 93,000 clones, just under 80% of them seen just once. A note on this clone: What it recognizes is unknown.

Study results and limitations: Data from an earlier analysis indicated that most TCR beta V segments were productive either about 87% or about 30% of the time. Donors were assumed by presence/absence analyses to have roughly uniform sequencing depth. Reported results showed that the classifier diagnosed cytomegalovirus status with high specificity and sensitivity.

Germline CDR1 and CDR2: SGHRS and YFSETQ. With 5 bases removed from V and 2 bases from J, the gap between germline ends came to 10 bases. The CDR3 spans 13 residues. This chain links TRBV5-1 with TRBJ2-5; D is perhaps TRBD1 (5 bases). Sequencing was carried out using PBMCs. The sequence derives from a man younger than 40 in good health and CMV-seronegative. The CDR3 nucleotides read TGCGCCAGCAGGTTCACAGGACAAGAGACCCAGTACTTC. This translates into CASRFTGQETQYF.